One and the same sample provided the 15 T cell receptor beta chains below, sequenced in a study of T cell repertoires in cytomegalovirus infection. These receptors' antigens are unknown. TCRdb re-called the reads through MiXCR, storing one row per CDR3 protein. The sample has tens of thousands of distinct CDR3 sequences; around 18% are singletons. The source material was CD8+ T cells from cultured PBMCs, sampled from culture after CMV antigen stimulation. Source of these receptors: a human donor in good health (CMV status not recorded). Some clones in this sample may be carry-over from other donors' samples.

The chain joins TRBV5-6 to TRBJ1-2, with no clear D. Deletions cut 3 bases from V and 8 bases from J, with 23 bases between. The CDR3 is made up of 16 amino acids. From germline, CDR1 is SGHDT and CDR2 YYEEEE. The CDR3: CASSSGPARVYEGYTF. CDR3 DNA sequence: TGTGCCAGCAGCTCCGGCCCTGCCCGAGTCTATGAGGGCTACACCTTC.

This clonotype was seen a handful of times. The chain has TRBV11-2 and TRBJ1-1, with 8 bases that match TRBD1. V was clipped by 0 bases and J by 3 bases; unmatched bases: 12. The germline CDR1 and CDR2 sequences are SGHAT and FQNNGV. The CDR3 runs 18 residues. The CDR3 sequence: CASSLDPRADRVDTEAFF. CDR3 coding DNA: TGTGCCAGCAGCTTAGATCCCCGCGCGGACAGGGTCGACACTGAAGCTTTCTTT. Variable domain in full (rest from reference TRBV11-2 and TRBJ1-1): EAGVAQSPRYKIIEKRQSVAFWCNPISGHATLYWYQQILGQGPKLLIQFQNNGVVDDSQLPKDRFSAERLKGVDSTLKIQPAKLEDSAVYLCASSLDPRADRVDTEAFFGQGTRLTVV.

The sample holds a few counts of this clonotype. V gene TRBV29-1 combines with J gene TRBJ2-1; a possible D gene is TRBD2 (5 bases). The V and J ends lost 8 bases and 0 bases respectively, with 20 bases between them. This CDR3 spans 16 amino acids. Germline loops: CDR1 SQVTM, CDR2 ANQGSEA. CDR3 amino acids: CSSNGITGSSYNEQFF. The CDR3 DNA is TGCAGCTCTAACGGCATCACTGGGAGCTCCTACAATGAGCAGTTCTTC.

The chain employs TRBV15 and TRBJ2-7; D unresolved. Trimming stripped 9 bases from V and 5 bases from J, with 20 bases between. The CDR3 extends over 14 amino acids. Germline assignment: CDR1 LNHNV and CDR2 YYDKDF (reference sequence). The CDR3 here is CATGPGRRGDEQYF. The CDR3, as DNA: TGTGCCACGGGCCCGGGTCGCCGCGGTGACGAGCAGTACTTC.

This chain links TRBV5-6 with TRBJ1-2, with no clear D. Per germline, CDR1 SGHDT and CDR2 YYEEEE. V was cut by 4 bases and J by 6 bases, with 7 bases left in between. The CDR3 is 11 residues long. The CDR3 DNA reads TGTGCCAGCAGCCCCCAGCATGGCTACACCTTC. Translating gives CASSPQHGYTF. Together with reference TRBV5-6 and TRBJ1-2, the CDR3 gives the full variable domain: DAGVTQSPTHLIKTRGQQVTLRCSPKSGHDTVSWYQQALGQGPQFIFQYYEEEERQRGNFPDRFSGHQFPNYSSELNVNALLLGDSALYLCASSPQHGYTFGSGTRLTVV.

The gene calls are TRBV6-2 or TRBV6-3 and TRBJ2-7; TRBD2 agrees at 13 bases. Looked up from germline, CDR1 is MNHEY and CDR2 is SVGEGT. The CDR3 covers 16 residues. V dropped 5 bases and J dropped 1; count of bases not matched to a gene: 5. CDR3 in amino acids: CASSGLAGAWSYEQYF. CDR3 DNA sequence: TGTGCCAGCAGTGGACTAGCGGGAGCATGGTCCTACGAGCAGTACTTC.

This clonotype showed up just a few times. J is TRBJ2-2 and V is TRBV7-9; no firm D call. Trimming stripped 5 bases from V and 4 bases from J, with 11 bases between. Germline V gives CDR1 SEHNR, CDR2 FQNEAQ (reference sequence). The CDR3 contains 14 residues. The CDR3 sequence is CASSRLGVTGELFF. In DNA form, the CDR3 reads TGTGCCAGCAGCCGACTTGGGGTCACCGGGGAGCTGTTTTTT.

The V and J genes are TRBV11-2 and TRBJ2-1; D unresolved. Germline CDR1 SGHAT, CDR2 FQNNGV. The germline V and J ends were trimmed by 0 bases and 8 bases, with 8 bases remaining between them. There are 13 residues in the CDR3. For the CDR3, the DNA is TGTGCCAGCAGCTTAGATCTCGTGGATGAGCAGTTCTTC. Translated, it gives CASSLDLVDEQFF.

The chain links TRBV7-2 to TRBJ2-7; D is perhaps TRBD2 (5 bases). V was pared by 5 bases and J by 0 bases, with 14 bases between. This CDR3 contains 15 residues. CDR1 is SGHTA and CDR2 is FQGNSA in the germline V gene. CDR3 in DNA: TGTGCCAGCAGCCCAGTAGCGTTTAGCTCCTACGAGCAGTACTTC. This codes for CASSPVAFSSYEQYF.

This clonotype was found a few times. V gene TRBV5-8 combines with J gene TRBJ2-7, with D hard to call. Germline loops: CDR1 SGHTS, CDR2 YDEGEE. Trimming stripped 1 base from V and 7 bases from J, with 9 bases between. The CDR3 is 12 residues long. The CDR3 region has the DNA TGTGCCAGCAGCTTGTCGATAGGGGAGCAGTACTTC. Its translation is CASSLSIGEQYF.

This sequence joins TRBV5-5 and TRBJ2-5; D call uncertain. V was cut by 0 bases and J by 5 bases, with 11 bases left in between. The CDR3 consists of 14 residues. CDR1 and CDR2 (germline): SGHKS, YYEKEE (reference sequence). The DNA of the CDR3 is TGTGCCAGCAGCTTGGCCCACCCCGGGGAGACCCAGTACTTC. Amino acid sequence: CASSLAHPGETQYF.

This chain joins TRBV5-1 and TRBJ2-5; D call uncertain. This CDR3 has 14 residues. V was cut by 9 bases and J by 3 bases, with 18 bases left in between. CDR1 and CDR2 from the germline V gene are SGHRS and YFSETQ. CDR3 region: CATAPSNGEETQYF. The CDR3 nucleotides are TGCGCCACCGCCCCCAGTAATGGGGAAGAGACCCAGTACTTC.

The chain links TRBV7-6 to TRBJ1-1; 8 nucleotides match TRBD1. The CDR3 consists of 14 residues. CDR1 SGHVS and CDR2 FNYEAQ come from the germline V gene. The V segment lost 4 bases and the J segment 1 base; nucleotides outside the gene matches: 2. CDR3 region: CASSYGQGNTEAFF. The CDR3 DNA reads TGTGCCAGCAGCTACGGACAGGGGAACACTGAAGCTTTCTTT.

The chain uses TRBV7-8 and TRBJ2-7; the match to TRBD2 covers 9 bases. There are 15 residues in the CDR3. The germline CDR1 and CDR2 sequences are SGHVS and FQNEAQ. V was clipped by 1 base and J by 5 bases; unmatched bases: 6. CDR3 in DNA: TGTGCCAGCAGCTTAGTAGCGGGAGATCCAGACGAGCAGTACTTC. Its protein product is CASSLVAGDPDEQYF.

This chain connects TRBV28 to TRBJ2-7; TRBD1 aligns across 8 bases. Germline loops: CDR1 MDHEN, CDR2 SYDVKM. This CDR3 has 16 amino acids. V lost 4 bases to trimming and J lost 5 bases; unmatched junction nucleotides: 13. In nucleotides, the CDR3 is TGTGCCAGCAGTTCCCAACAACAGGGGGATCTTAACGAGCAGTACTTC. This translates into CASSSQQQGDLNEQYF.